This entry concerns a single TCR beta chain. The antigen remains undetermined. This specimen comes from a study of T cell responses to AZD1222 COVID-19 vaccine. Points from the study as a whole: Close to half of spike-specific TCRs reportedly recognize unmutated variant regions. Females outnumbered males among donors, who were mostly white British; clonal diversity was possibly underestimated. With two AZD1222 doses given, Spike-specific TCR breadth and depth both rose. Only a handful of AZD1222 recipients were seropositive at baseline.

Generated by immunoSEQ multiplex PCR, the TCRdb table keeps only in-frame clones and is missing some. Of fewer than 100,000 clones listed, roughly 90% were seen once; the top ten hold 15% to 20%. The length of the CDR3 is 15 residues. Germline V gives CDR1 SGHTA, CDR2 FQGTGA. Unmatched junction bases numbered 13, after V lost 5 bases and J lost 10 bases. The V gene is TRBV7-3, the J gene TRBJ2-1, with 8 bases matching TRBD1. The source of this sequence is an adult in good health. Material: peripheral blood, obtained on day 0 of AZD1222 vaccination. CDR3: CASSRQGATLEEQFF. Here the CDR3 DNA reads TGTGCCAGCAGCCGTCAGGGGGCGACCCTCGAAGAGCAGTTCTTC.